This TCR beta chain is from a study of T cells in Graves' hyperthyroidism and ophthalmopathy. The CDR3 totals 15 residues. Germline loops: CDR1 MNHNS, CDR2 SASEGT. V was trimmed by 3 bases and J by 1 base, leaving 12 bases between them. Amplification targeted TCR beta CDR3 regions from RNA transcripts. The study used the HTBI primer set for a first-round RT-PCR of the TCR CDR3. In TCRdb, the multiplex PCR reads were re-called with MiXCR into one record per CDR3 protein. In the table there are more than 350,000 distinct CDR3 sequences, roughly 15% of which are singletons. The chain uses TRBV6-1 and TRBJ1-1; no definite D call. This receptor was taken from a woman in her 30s with Graves' hyperthyroidism that later progressed to Graves' ophthalmopathy. Sequencing was performed on blood. The CDR3 DNA reads as TGTGCCAGCAGTGAGAGTCCTCTTGCGAACACTGAAGCTTTCTTT. This codes for CASSESPLANTEAFF.